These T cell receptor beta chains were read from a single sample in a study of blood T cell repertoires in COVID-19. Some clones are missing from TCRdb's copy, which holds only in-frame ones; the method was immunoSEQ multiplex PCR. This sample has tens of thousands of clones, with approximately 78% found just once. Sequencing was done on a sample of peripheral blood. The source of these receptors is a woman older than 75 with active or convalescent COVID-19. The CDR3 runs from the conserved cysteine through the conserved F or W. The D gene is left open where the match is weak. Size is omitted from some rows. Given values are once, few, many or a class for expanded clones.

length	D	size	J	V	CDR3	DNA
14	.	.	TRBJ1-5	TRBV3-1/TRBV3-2	CASSQGPQGQPQHF	TGTGCCAGCAGCCAAGGACCGCAGGGTCAGCCCCAGCATTTT
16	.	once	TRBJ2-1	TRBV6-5	CASSYSINSLYNEQFF	TGTGCCAGCAGTTACTCGATAAACTCGCTATACAATGAGCAGTTCTTC
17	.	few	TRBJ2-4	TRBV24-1	CATSDLFKAGTKNIQYF	TGTGCCACCAGTGATTTGTTTAAGGCGGGTACCAAAAACATTCAGTACTTC
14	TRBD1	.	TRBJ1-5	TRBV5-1	CASSLGGGDQPQHF	TGCGCCAGCAGCTTGGGAGGGGGCGATCAGCCCCAGCATTTT
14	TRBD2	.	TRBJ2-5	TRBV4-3	CASSAGLAGETQYF	TGCGCCAGCAGCGCCGGACTAGCGGGGGAGACCCAGTACTTC
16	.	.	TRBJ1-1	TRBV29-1	CSVVTTGNSRGTEAFF	TGCAGCGTTGTCACCACAGGGAACTCAAGGGGCACTGAAGCTTTCTTT
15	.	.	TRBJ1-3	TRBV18	CASSELTGSGNTIYF	TGTGCCAGCTCTGAACTCACAGGGTCTGGAAACACCATATATTTT
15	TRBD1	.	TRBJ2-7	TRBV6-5	CASREAGTGVYEQYF	TGTGCCAGCAGGGAGGCCGGGACAGGGGTTTACGAGCAGTACTTC
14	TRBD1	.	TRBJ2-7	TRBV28	CASSSPGGSYEQYF	TGTGCCAGCAGTTCGCCAGGGGGTTCCTACGAGCAGTACTTC
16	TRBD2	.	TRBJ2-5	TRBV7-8	CASSSTLAGGQETQYF	TGTGCCAGCAGCTCAACCCTAGCGGGGGGGCAAGAGACCCAGTACTTC
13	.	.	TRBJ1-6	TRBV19	CASKGVYNSPLHF	TGTGCCAGTAAAGGGGTCTATAATTCACCCCTCCACTTT
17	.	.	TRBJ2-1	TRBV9	CASSVGGAGASYNEQFF	TGTGCCAGCAGCGTAGGGGGGGCGGGAGCGTCCTACAATGAGCAGTTCTTC
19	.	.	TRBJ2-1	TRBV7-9	CASSLAKVGGYSSENEQFF	TGTGCCAGCAGCTTAGCGAAGGTTGGGGGGTACTCTTCTGAGAATGAGCAGTTCTTC
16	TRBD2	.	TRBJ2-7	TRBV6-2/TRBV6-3	CASSGNSGGNSYEQYF	TGTGCCAGCAGCGGAAATAGCGGGGGCAACTCCTACGAGCAGTACTTC
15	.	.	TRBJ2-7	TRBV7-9	CASSEGRTTFYEQYF	TGTGCCAGCAGCGAGGGGCGGACTACCTTCTACGAGCAGTACTTC
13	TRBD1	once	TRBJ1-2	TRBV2	CASSSQGALGYTF	TGTGCCAGCAGTTCGCAGGGGGCGCTTGGCTACACCTTC
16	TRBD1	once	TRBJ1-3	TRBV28	CASSLWGQGAGNTIYF	TGTGCCAGCAGTTTATGGGGTCAGGGGGCTGGAAACACCATATATTTT
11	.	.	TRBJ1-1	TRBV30	CAWIAWAEAFF	TGTGCCTGGATAGCGTGGGCTGAAGCTTTCTTT
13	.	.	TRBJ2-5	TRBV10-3	CAIGRQDQETQYF	TGTGCCATCGGGCGACAGGACCAAGAGACCCAGTACTTC
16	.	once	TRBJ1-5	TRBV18	CASSPSVAASNQPQHF	TGTGCCAGCTCACCATCGGTTGCGGCGAGCAATCAGCCCCAGCATTTT
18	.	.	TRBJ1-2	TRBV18	CASSSSVQGDTVRYGYTF	TGTGCCAGCTCATCCTCCGTCCAGGGTGATACGGTGCGCTATGGCTACACCTTC
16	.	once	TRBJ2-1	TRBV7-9	CASSSYFNRGYHEQFF	TGTGCCAGCAGCTCGTATTTTAATAGGGGGTACCATGAGCAGTTCTTC
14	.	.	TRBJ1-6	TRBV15	CATSRDREGWPLHF	TGTGCCACCAGCAGAGATAGGGAGGGTTGGCCCCTCCACTTT
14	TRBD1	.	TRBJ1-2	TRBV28	CASSLGGDRVGYTF	TGTGCCAGCAGTTTGGGTGGGGACAGGGTTGGCTACACCTTC
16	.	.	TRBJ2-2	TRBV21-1	CASSKGGDRDSGELFF	TGTGCCAGCAGCAAAGGGGGGGACAGGGATTCCGGGGAGCTGTTTTTT
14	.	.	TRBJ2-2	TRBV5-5	CASNGGGASGELFF	TGTGCCAGCAACGGGGGTGGGGCTAGCGGGGAGCTGTTTTTT
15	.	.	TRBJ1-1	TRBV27	CASSHDRLLNTEAFF	TGTGCCAGCAGTCATGACAGACTGCTGAACACTGAAGCTTTCTTT
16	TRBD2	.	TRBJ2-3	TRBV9	CASSVGSGRATDTQYF	TGTGCCAGCAGCGTGGGAAGCGGGAGGGCCACAGATACGCAGTATTTT
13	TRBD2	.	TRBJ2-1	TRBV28	CASKRGSGNEQFF	TGTGCCAGCAAGCGGGGGAGCGGGAATGAGCAGTTCTTC
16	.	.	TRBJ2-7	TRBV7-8	CASSPWRVRGTYEQYF	TGTGCCAGCAGCCCCTGGCGGGTTAGGGGGACGTACGAGCAGTACTTC
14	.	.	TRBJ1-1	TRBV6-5	CASSIASVNTEAFF	TGTGCCAGCAGTATTGCTTCGGTCAACACTGAAGCTTTCTTT
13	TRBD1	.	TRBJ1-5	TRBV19	CASSMTGNQPQHF	TGTGCCAGTAGTATGACAGGGAATCAGCCCCAGCATTTT
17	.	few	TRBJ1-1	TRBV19	CASSPLLLTGLDTEAFF	TGTGCCAGTAGTCCCCTCCTCCTAACAGGGTTAGACACTGAAGCTTTCTTT
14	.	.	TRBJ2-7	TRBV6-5	CASSTPGHKYEQYF	TGTGCCAGCAGTACCCCGGGACACAAATACGAGCAGTACTTC
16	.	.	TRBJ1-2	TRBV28	CASKGGGGAFNYGYTF	TGTGCCAGCAAAGGGGGAGGGGGTGCATTTAACTATGGCTACACCTTC
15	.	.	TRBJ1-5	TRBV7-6	CASSLVAGTNQPQHF	TGTGCCAGCAGCTTAGTTGCAGGCACCAATCAGCCCCAGCATTTT
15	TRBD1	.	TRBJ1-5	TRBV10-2	CASRAQGASNQPQHF	TGCGCCAGCAGGGCACAGGGGGCCAGCAATCAGCCCCAGCATTTT
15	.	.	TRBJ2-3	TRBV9	CASSVVDNGGDTQYF	TGTGCCAGCAGCGTAGTAGACAACGGTGGCGATACGCAGTATTTT
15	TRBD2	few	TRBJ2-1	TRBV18	CASSPPGLALNEQFF	TGTGCCAGCTCACCACCGGGACTAGCCCTCAATGAGCAGTTCTTC
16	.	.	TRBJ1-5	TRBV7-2	CASSSPQGYGNQPQHF	TGTGCCAGCAGCTCCCCTCAGGGGTATGGCAATCAGCCCCAGCATTTT
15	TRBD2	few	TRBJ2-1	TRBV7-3	CASSHGLAVNNEQFF	TGTGCCAGCAGCCACGGACTAGCGGTTAACAATGAGCAGTTCTTC
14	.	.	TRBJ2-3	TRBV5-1	CASSLMLATDTQYF	TGCGCCAGCAGCTTGATGCTAGCCACAGATACGCAGTATTTT
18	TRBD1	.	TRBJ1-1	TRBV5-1	CASSVGGFRDRVGGEAFF	TGCGCCAGCAGCGTGGGCGGATTCCGGGACAGGGTTGGCGGTGAAGCTTTCTTT
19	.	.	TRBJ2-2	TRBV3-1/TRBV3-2	CASSSKWGPPHESCGELFF	TGTGCCAGCAGCAGCAAATGGGGCCCCCCTCATGAGTCATGCGGGGAGCTGTTTTTT
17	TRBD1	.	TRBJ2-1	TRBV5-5	CASSLSPGGYNSNEQFF	TGTGCCAGCAGCTTGAGCCCAGGGGGATACAATAGCAATGAGCAGTTCTTC
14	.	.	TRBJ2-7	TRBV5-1	CASSFLADWYEQYF	TGCGCCAGCAGCTTTTTGGCTGACTGGTACGAGCAGTACTTC
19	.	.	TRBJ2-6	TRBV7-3	CASSQYTQGYGSGANVLTF	TGTGCCAGCAGCCAATACACACAGGGCTACGGCTCTGGGGCCAACGTCCTGACTTTC
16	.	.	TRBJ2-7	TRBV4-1	CASSSRRVASSYEQYF	TGCGCCAGCAGCTCCCGTCGGGTAGCGAGCTCCTACGAGCAGTACTTC
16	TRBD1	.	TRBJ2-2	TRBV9	CASSGGQEFVAGELFF	TGTGCCAGCAGCGGAGGACAGGAATTCGTGGCCGGGGAGCTGTTTTTT
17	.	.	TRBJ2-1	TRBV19	CATRDPGHQSSYNEQFF	TGTGCCACCCGGGATCCGGGACACCAAAGCTCCTACAATGAGCAGTTCTTC
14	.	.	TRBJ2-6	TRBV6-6	CASSAGFGANVLTF	TGTGCCAGCTCGGCGGGGTTTGGGGCCAACGTCCTGACTTTC
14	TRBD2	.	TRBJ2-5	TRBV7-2	CASSLAGAGETQYF	TGTGCCAGCAGTCTAGCGGGGGCCGGGGAGACCCAGTACTTC
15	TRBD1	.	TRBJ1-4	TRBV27	CASSQRQGSNEKLFF	TGTGCCAGCAGTCAACGACAGGGGAGTAATGAAAAACTGTTTTTT
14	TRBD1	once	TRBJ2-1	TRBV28	CASSSLRGRNEQFF	TGTGCCAGCAGCAGCCTGAGGGGGCGAAATGAGCAGTTCTTC
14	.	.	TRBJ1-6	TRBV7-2	CASSYGQINSPLHF	TGTGCCAGCAGCTACGGACAGATTAATTCACCCCTCCACTTT
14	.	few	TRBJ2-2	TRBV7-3	CASSLQGNTGELFF	TGTGCCAGCAGCTTACAGGGAAACACCGGGGAGCTGTTTTTT
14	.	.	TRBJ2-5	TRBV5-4	CASSLAGGLETQYF	TGTGCCAGCAGCTTGGCGGGCGGGCTGGAGACCCAGTACTTC